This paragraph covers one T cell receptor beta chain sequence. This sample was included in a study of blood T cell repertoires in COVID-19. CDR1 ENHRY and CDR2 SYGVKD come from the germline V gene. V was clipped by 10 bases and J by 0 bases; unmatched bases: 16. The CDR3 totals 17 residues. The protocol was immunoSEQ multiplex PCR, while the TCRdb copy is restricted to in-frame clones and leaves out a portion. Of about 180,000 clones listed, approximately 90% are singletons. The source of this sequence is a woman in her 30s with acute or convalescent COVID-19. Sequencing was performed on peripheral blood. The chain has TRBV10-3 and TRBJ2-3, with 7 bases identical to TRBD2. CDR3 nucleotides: TGTGCCACTGCGCCGGGGGAGGGACCAACTAGCACAGATACGCAGTATTTT. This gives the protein CATAPGEGPTSTDTQYF.